The next 32 T cell receptor beta chains were all read from a single sample in a study of T cells in Graves' hyperthyroidism and ophthalmopathy. TCR beta CDR3 region amplification was performed from RNA transcripts. A first-round RT-PCR of the TCR CDR3 used the HTBI primer set. TCRdb ran MiXCR on the multiplex PCR reads and lists one entry per CDR3 protein. Of about 350,000 distinct CDR3 sequences in the sample, roughly 13% were seen once. Sequenced material: blood. These receptors all come from a woman in her thirties or forties with Graves' ophthalmopathy.

The gene calls are TRBV6-1 and TRBJ1-2, with 7 positions matching TRBD1. This CDR3 has 16 residues. V dropped 5 bases and J dropped 7; count of bases not matched to a gene: 16. Germline CDR1 is MNHNS and CDR2 is SASEGT. The CDR3: CASSKRPGTELFGYTF. In DNA, the CDR3 is TGTGCCAGCAGTAAGCGTCCCGGGACAGAGTTATTTGGCTACACCTTC.

This clonotype was observed a few times. The chain joins TRBV30 to TRBJ1-6; 7 bases are a match to TRBD1. In germline, CDR1 is GTSNPN, CDR2 SVGIG (reference sequence). V dropped 3 bases and J dropped 13; count of bases not matched to a gene: 6. The CDR3 runs to 12 residues. CDR3 sequence (DNA): TGTGCCTGGAGAAGGGACAGTCTTCCCCTCCACTTT. Amino acids: CAWRRDSLPLHF. The variable domain in full, with the rest retrieved from reference TRBV30 and TRBJ1-6, is SQTIHQWPATLVQPVGSPLSLECTVEGTSNPNLYWYRQAAGRGLQLLFYSVGIGQISSEVPQNLSASRPQDRQFILSSKKLLLSDSGFYLCAWRRDSLPLHFGNGTRLTVT.

The chain carries TRBV7-9 and TRBJ2-2; 8 nucleotides align to TRBD2. The germline CDR1 and CDR2 sequences are SEHNR and FQNEAQ (reference sequence). The CDR3 is 16 amino acids. J was trimmed by 2 bases and V by 5 bases; bases with no gene match: 7. The CDR3 bases are TGTGCCAGCAGCCCTCGGGAGGGGACCAACACCGGGGAGCTGTTTTTT. The encoded protein is CASSPREGTNTGELFF.

This clonotype was seen repeatedly, ten times or more. The chain joins TRBV2 to TRBJ1-1; 7 nucleotides line up with TRBD1. CDR1 is SNHLY and CDR2 is FYNNEI in the germline V gene. V shed 6 bases, J shed 3 bases, and the junction held 10 bases outside the gene matches. The CDR3 spans 15 residues. DNA of the CDR3: TGTGCCAGCAGCTCAGGGGGGAGGGTTTACACTGAAGCTTTCTTT. Translation: CASSSGGRVYTEAFF.

This clonotype was observed a handful of times. This sequence joins TRBV5-4 and TRBJ2-3, with 9 bases identical to TRBD1. CDR1 SGHNT and CDR2 YYREEE come from the germline V gene (reference sequence). The CDR3 has 16 amino acids. The ends lost 3 bases at V and 4 bases at J; junction bases unmatched: 9. For the CDR3, the DNA is TGTGCCAGCAGCTCTCCGGGACAGGGTGCCCCAGATACGCAGTATTTT. Translation: CASSSPGQGAPDTQYF.

V and J are TRBV19 and TRBJ2-5; 9 positions agree with TRBD1. Germline CDR1 LNHDA, CDR2 SQIVND (reference sequence). CDR3 length: 15 amino acids. V gave up 5 bases and J gave up 5 bases; unmatched junction bases: 9. The CDR3 is CASSAGTGFRETQYF. CDR3 DNA sequence: TGTGCCAGTAGTGCCGGGACAGGGTTCCGCGAGACCCAGTACTTC.

The V and J genes are TRBV13 and TRBJ2-7; TRBD2 agrees at 10 bases. With V trimmed by 4 bases and J by 5 bases, 14 bases remained unmatched. CDR1 and CDR2 from the germline V gene are PRHDT and FYEKMQ (reference sequence). CDR3 length: 17 residues. CDR3 coding DNA: TGTGCCAGCAGCTCGGTACCTCTAGCGGGAGAAGTAAACGAGCAGTACTTC. Residues: CASSSVPLAGEVNEQYF.

This clonotype has only a few counts. The chain couples TRBV14 to TRBJ2-2; D gene unclear. The V and J ends lost 1 base and 15 bases respectively, with 12 bases between them. Germline V gene lookup returns CDR1 SGHDN and CDR2 FVKESK. CDR3 size: 12 residues. CDR3 bases: TGTGCCAGCAGCCAAGGAGCGTCACGAGTGTTTTTT. Protein sequence: CASSQGASRVFF.

Turning to this clonotype: Sequence at one end of the junction differs from germline and may be a read error. The V call is TRBV28, the J call TRBJ2-7, with a possible D match to TRBD1 (5 bases). CDR3 size: 12 residues. The germline V gene has CDR1 MDHEN and CDR2 SYDVKM. CDR3 DNA: TGTCCCAGCAGAAGGGGTACCTACGAGCAGTACTTC. Translation: CPSRRGTYEQYF.

The chain is built from TRBV10-3 and TRBJ2-1; 11 bases are a match to TRBD2. Germline CDR1 is ENHRY and CDR2 is SYGVKD. The V and J ends lost 4 bases and 4 bases, in that order; junction bases with no gene match: 3. This CDR3 is 15 amino acids long. Written as DNA, the CDR3 is TGTGCCATCAGTGTTGGGACTAGCGGATACAATGAGCAGTTCTTC. It is translated as CAISVGTSGYNEQFF.

The chain employs TRBV24-1 and TRBJ1-1; TRBD1 might be the D (6 bases). The CDR3 extends over 13 amino acids. Trimming cost V 7 bases and J 3 bases, with 11 bases left between them. CDR1 and CDR2 from the germline V gene are KGHDR and SFDVKD. CDR3 protein: CATRDSPYTEAFF. The CDR3 nucleotides are TGTGCCACCAGGGACAGCCCCTACACTGAAGCTTTCTTT.

This clonotype appeared a few times. The CDR3 reads CASRTSGADTQYF. CDR3 coding DNA: TGTGCCAGTAGGACTAGCGGGGCCGATACGCAGTATTTT. The chain links TRBV19 to TRBJ2-3; 11 bases are a match to TRBD2. This CDR3 has 13 residues. Per germline, CDR1 LNHDA and CDR2 SQIVND (reference sequence). Unmatched junction bases numbered 2, after V lost 6 bases and J lost 6 bases.

The CDR3 coding sequence is TGTGCCAGTAGTATAGCGGGGGGGCCCTACAATGAGCAGTTCTTC. Its translation is CASSIAGGPYNEQFF. The chain uses TRBV19 and TRBJ2-1; 8 positions match TRBD2. This CDR3 has 15 residues. J was trimmed by 2 bases and V by 1 base; bases with no gene match: 1. Germline CDR1 is LNHDA and CDR2 is SQIVND (reference sequence).

This clonotype was counted ten times or more. V usage is TRBV12-3 or TRBV12-4 and J usage is TRBJ2-3, with 7 bases matching TRBD1. J was trimmed by 6 bases and V by 5 bases; bases with no gene match: 11. This CDR3 is 15 amino acids long. This CDR3 reads CASSHRRQGRDTQYF. Written as DNA, the CDR3 is TGTGCCAGCAGTCACCGAAGACAGGGACGCGATACGCAGTATTTT.

This clonotype has a count of ten or more. The V call is TRBV6-5, the J call TRBJ1-2; D unclear. V lost 0 bases, J lost 4 bases, and 6 bases lay in between. This CDR3 has 13 residues. Germline CDR1 is MNHEY and CDR2 is SVGAGI. The CDR3 coding sequence is TGTGCCAGCAGTTACTCGACAAGCTATGGCTACACCTTC. Its protein product is CASSYSTSYGYTF.

This clonotype was picked up many times. V and J are TRBV2 and TRBJ1-2; TRBD1 is a possible D gene (5 bases). Trimming cost V 1 base and J 7 bases, with 13 bases left between them. The CDR3 spans 14 residues. CDR1 and CDR2 (germline): SNHLY, FYNNEI. The chain's CDR3 is CASSEDGGWGGYTF. CDR3 sequence (DNA): TGTGCCAGCAGTGAAGATGGGGGTTGGGGTGGCTACACCTTC.

This clonotype has a count of ten or more. The chain combines TRBV20-1 with TRBJ2-3; D is possibly TRBD2 (5 bases). The CDR3 consists of 15 residues. Trimming cost V 0 bases and J 0 bases, with 10 bases left between them. Germline values: CDR1 DFQATT, CDR2 SNEGSKA (reference sequence). CDR3 DNA: TGCAGTGCTAGAGATTTGAGGGTCAGCACAGATACGCAGTATTTT. It encodes CSARDLRVSTDTQYF.

A remark on this clonotype: This may be a read error: a much more frequent sequence differs by one nucleotide. The CDR3 DNA is TGCAGTGATAGGGCCGGGGCTAGCGGCTACAATGAGCAGTTCTTC. Translating it yields CSDRAGASGYNEQFF. V is TRBV20-1 and J is TRBJ2-1; 7 bases are a match to TRBD2. V was clipped by 7 bases and J by 3 bases; unmatched bases: 12. Germline CDR1 DFQATT, CDR2 SNEGSKA (reference sequence). The CDR3 runs 15 residues.

Ten or more counts support this clonotype. The genes are TRBV12-3 or TRBV12-4 and TRBJ2-2; maybe TRBD1 (5 bases). CDR3 length: 14 amino acids. The V gene lost 4 bases and the J gene lost 2 bases, with 8 bases spanning the gap. The CDR3 DNA sequence: TGTGCCAGCAGTTCAGGGCTTAACACCGGGGAGCTGTTTTTT. Translating it yields CASSSGLNTGELFF.

This clonotype has a count of ten or more. This sequence joins TRBV13 and TRBJ2-7; a possible D gene is TRBD1 (7 bases). V dropped 2 bases and J dropped 5 bases, with 19 bases sitting between them. From germline, CDR1 is PRHDT and CDR2 FYEKMQ (reference sequence). The CDR3 is made up of 16 amino acids. The CDR3 here is CASSLFGGDSFHEQYF. CDR3 nucleotides: TGTGCCAGCAGCTTATTTGGAGGGGACAGTTTCCACGAGCAGTACTTC.

This clonotype was picked up many times. V is TRBV20-1 and J is TRBJ2-3, with a tentative D call TRBD2 (5 bases). The CDR3 consists of 15 residues. Germline V lookup: CDR1 DFQATT, CDR2 SNEGSKA (reference sequence). V gave up 1 base and J gave up 2 bases, with 13 bases separating them. The CDR3 region is CSARVLAHSTDTQYF. The CDR3 region has the DNA TGCAGTGCTAGAGTGCTAGCCCACTCCACAGATACGCAGTATTTT.

The chain links TRBV19 to TRBJ2-5; D may be TRBD1 or TRBD2 (6 bases each). Germline V gene lookup returns CDR1 LNHDA and CDR2 SQIVND (reference sequence). V gave up 3 bases and J gave up 4 bases, with 12 bases separating them. The CDR3 covers 14 residues. The CDR3 is CASSMQGRGETQYF. The CDR3 nucleotides read TGTGCCAGTAGTATGCAGGGGCGGGGAGAGACCCAGTACTTC.

The table lists this clonotype with many counts. This chain connects TRBV12-3 or TRBV12-4 to TRBJ2-2, with TRBD1 matching over 7 bases. The V and J ends lost 2 bases and 2 bases, in that order; junction bases with no gene match: 8. The CDR3 is 17 amino acids. The CDR3 sequence: CASSLPGQHENTGELFF. For the CDR3, the DNA is TGTGCCAGCAGTTTACCGGGACAGCACGAAAACACCGGGGAGCTGTTTTTT.

V and J are TRBV7-9 and TRBJ2-7, with unresolved D. The CDR3 sequence is 15 residues long. Between the trimmed V and J ends, which lost 5 bases and 2 bases, there was a span of 16 bases. Germline assignment: CDR1 SEHNR and CDR2 FQNEAQ (reference sequence). The DNA of the CDR3 is TGTGCCAGCAGCCCCAGCCGCGGACCAACCTACGAGCAGTACTTC. It specifies CASSPSRGPTYEQYF.

This clonotype has a handful of counts. The CDR3 reads CASSRRLRANQPQHF. The CDR3 nucleotides are TGTGCCAGTAGTAGGAGGCTGAGGGCCAATCAGCCCCAGCATTTT. This chain joins TRBV19 and TRBJ1-5, with D unresolved. V was shortened by 4 bases and J by 3 bases, with 13 bases between the two germline ends. Per germline, CDR1 LNHDA and CDR2 SQIVND (reference sequence). This CDR3 has 15 residues. Supplemented by reference TRBV19 and TRBJ1-5, the full variable domain reads DGGITQSPKYLFRKEGQNVTLSCEQNLNHDAMYWYRQDPGQGLRLIYYSQIVNDFQKGDIAEGYSVSREKKESFPLTVTSAQKNPTAFYLCASSRRLRANQPQHFGDGTRLSIL.

This clonotype was seen repeatedly, ten times or more. The chain couples TRBV12-3 or TRBV12-4 to TRBJ1-1; no clear D. V was clipped by 6 bases and J by 9 bases, with 17 bases between them. The CDR3 totals 13 residues. CDR3 region: CASSPSTPNQAFF. CDR3 sequence (DNA): TGTGCCAGCAGCCCCTCGACCCCCAACCAAGCTTTCTTT.

This clonotype has a count of ten or more. CDR3 region: CASSFYTSGDTDTQYF. Here the CDR3 DNA reads TGTGCCAGCAGCTTTTATACTAGCGGAGACACAGATACGCAGTATTTT. This chain uses TRBV7-2 with TRBJ2-3; 8 positions match TRBD2. Trimming removed 3 bases from V and 2 bases from J; junction bases left unmatched: 7. Germline V gene sequence: CDR1 SGHTA, CDR2 FQGNSA. The length of the CDR3 is 16 residues.

The chain recombines TRBV6-1 with TRBJ1-6; no definite D call. The CDR3 is 12 residues long. The ends were cut back, 6 bases at V and 9 bases at J, with 9 bases in the middle. Per the germline V gene, CDR1 is MNHNS and CDR2 is SASEGT. CDR3 coding DNA: TGTGCCAGCAGAACTTCGGGTTCACCCCTCCACTTT. It codes for CASRTSGSPLHF.

This rearrangement joins TRBV12-3 or TRBV12-4 to TRBJ2-2; a possible D gene is TRBD1 (6 bases). The CDR3 runs to 15 residues. V was trimmed by 6 bases and J by 5 bases, leaving 16 bases between them. CDR3 sequence: CASSQGTLWTGELFF. The CDR3 DNA reads as TGTGCCAGCAGCCAAGGGACACTTTGGACCGGGGAGCTGTTTTTT.

V is TRBV15 and J is TRBJ2-7; D is perhaps TRBD1 (5 bases). V shed 3 bases and J shed 2 bases, with 11 bases lying between them. Germline V gene lookup returns CDR1 LNHNV and CDR2 YYDKDF (reference sequence). The CDR3 runs 14 residues. The CDR3 reads CATSSRTLPYEQYF. The CDR3 DNA is TGTGCCACCAGCAGCCGGACACTACCCTACGAGCAGTACTTC.

This clonotype was seen repeatedly, ten times or more. The chain carries TRBV20-1 and TRBJ1-6; a possible D gene is TRBD1 (6 bases). The CDR3 has 14 residues. Between the trimmed V and J ends, which lost 1 base and 9 bases, there was a span of 13 bases. The germline V gene has CDR1 DFQATT and CDR2 SNEGSKA (reference sequence). In DNA, the CDR3 is TGCAGTGCTAGAGGGACAGACCAGAGTTCACCCCTCCACTTT. Encoded protein: CSARGTDQSSPLHF.

This clonotype was found many times. The V and J genes are TRBV20-1 and TRBJ2-5, with TRBD1 matching over 9 bases. Germline V gives CDR1 DFQATT, CDR2 SNEGSKA (reference sequence). V lost 3 bases to trimming and J lost 8 bases; unmatched junction nucleotides: 7. The CDR3 runs to 13 residues. CDR3 bases: TGCAGTGCTAGTGGGACAGGGACCCTTACCCAGTACTTC. It codes for CSASGTGTLTQYF.